These 10 T cell receptor beta chains were all obtained from the same sample, sequenced in a study of OX40 agonist ivuxolimab in advanced cancers. The protocol was immunoSEQ multiplex PCR, while the TCRdb copy is restricted to in-frame clones and leaves out a portion. The table has 40,000 to 55,000 clones, 85% to 90% seen once; the top ten hold about 6.3%. The sequenced sample was CD4+ or CD8+ T cells sorted from blood, obtained in a trial of the OX40 agonist ivuxolimab. These receptors originate from an adult with an advanced solid tumor such as melanoma, head and neck, liver or kidney cancer.

In this sample, this clone turned up once. The rearrangement uses TRBV4-1 and TRBJ2-7; D is unresolved. Deletions cut 0 bases from V and 7 bases from J, with 22 bases between. Germline V gene lookup returns CDR1 MGHRA and CDR2 YSYEKL. The length of the CDR3 is 17 residues. CDR3 region: CASSQDLSWPLSEEQYF. The CDR3 nucleotides read TGCGCCAGCAGCCAAGATCTTTCATGGCCCCTGTCGGAAGAGCAGTACTTC.

This chain links TRBV7-8 with TRBJ2-3; D remains unclear. V was cut by 4 bases and J by 2 bases, with 16 bases left in between. Looked up from germline, CDR1 is SGHVS and CDR2 is FQNEAQ. The CDR3 contains 16 residues. The CDR3: CASSSPWTINTDTQYF. Written as DNA, the CDR3 is TGTGCCAGCAGCTCACCCTGGACCATCAACACAGATACGCAGTATTTT.

The rearrangement joins TRBV7-3 to TRBJ2-7, with 9 bases matching TRBD1. Germline V gene data show CDR1 as SGHTA and CDR2 as FQGTGA. With V trimmed by 5 bases and J by 2 bases, 10 bases remained unmatched. The CDR3 is 16 residues long. DNA for the CDR3: TGTGCCAGCAGCCGAACGGACAGGGGTAGGCCCTACGAGCAGTACTTC. Amino acids: CASSRTDRGRPYEQYF.

The chain has TRBV30 and TRBJ1-1; D gene ambiguous. CDR1 is GTSNPN, CDR2 SVGIG, per germline (reference sequence). This CDR3 has 17 amino acids. Trimming removed 4 bases from V and 0 bases from J, with 21 bases in between. The chain's CDR3 is CAWTPRPGVIMNTEAFF. Written as DNA, the CDR3 is TGTGCCTGGACCCCCAGACCCGGGGTAATTATGAACACTGAAGCTTTCTTT.

The rearrangement joins TRBV9 to TRBJ1-1, with a possible D match to TRBD1 (6 bases). Germline values: CDR1 SGDLS, CDR2 YYNGEE. The V gene lost 10 bases and the J gene lost 2 bases, with 18 bases spanning the gap. The CDR3 contains 14 residues. DNA for the CDR3: TGTGCCTCAAAAAAAGGGGGGGATAACACTGAAGCTTTCTTT. It yields the protein CASKKGGDNTEAFF.

The chain joins TRBV21-1 to TRBJ2-1; the tabulated D call, TRBD1, remains unverified against the DNA. TRBV21-1 is tagged as a pseudogene. This CDR3 has 9 residues. In DNA form, the CDR3 reads TGTGCCACCGACAGGGAGCAGTTCTTC. Its protein is CATDREQFF.

This rearrangement joins TRBV7-9 to TRBJ1-6; TRBD1 aligns across 7 bases. Per the germline V gene, CDR1 is SEHNR and CDR2 is FQNEAQ (reference sequence). Losses at the gene ends were 3 bases for V and 7 bases for J; bases not matched to a gene: 6. There are 15 residues in the CDR3. This chain's CDR3 is CASSFQQGNNSPLHF. In nucleotides, the CDR3 is TGTGCCAGCAGCTTCCAACAGGGGAACAATTCACCCCTCCACTTT. The full variable domain, completed using reference TRBV7-9 and TRBJ1-6, is DTGVSQNPRHKITKRGQNVTFRCDPISEHNRLYWYRQTLGQGPEFLTYFQNEAQLEKSRLLSDRFSAERPKGSFSTLEIQRTEQGDSAMYLCASSFQQGNNSPLHFGNGTRLTVT.

V is TRBV5-1 and J is TRBJ2-1, with TRBD1 matching over 11 bases. V dropped 3 bases and J dropped 7; count of bases not matched to a gene: 6. CDR1 is SGHRS, CDR2 YFSETQ, per germline. The CDR3 runs 15 residues. The CDR3 spells CASSSKGQGANEQFF. The CDR3 bases are TGCGCCAGCAGCTCCAAAGGACAGGGGGCGAATGAGCAGTTCTTC.

The chain couples TRBV28 to TRBJ2-5, with TRBD1 as a possible D gene (5 bases). Between the trimmed V and J ends, which lost 5 bases and 4 bases, there was a span of 11 bases. Germline values: CDR1 MDHEN, CDR2 SYDVKM. The CDR3 consists of 13 residues. The CDR3 here is CASSKGVVETQYF. Here the CDR3 DNA reads TGTGCCAGCAGTAAAGGGGTAGTAGAGACCCAGTACTTC.

The chain combines TRBV6-6 with TRBJ1-5; possibly TRBD1 for D (5 bases). The V gene lost 6 bases and the J gene lost 9 bases, with 15 bases spanning the gap. Germline V gene lookup returns CDR1 MNHNY and CDR2 SVGAGI (reference sequence). The CDR3 extends over 13 amino acids. CDR3 sequence (DNA): TGTGCCAGCAGCGACGGGGGAATGCGGCCCCAGCATTTT. Its protein is CASSDGGMRPQHF.